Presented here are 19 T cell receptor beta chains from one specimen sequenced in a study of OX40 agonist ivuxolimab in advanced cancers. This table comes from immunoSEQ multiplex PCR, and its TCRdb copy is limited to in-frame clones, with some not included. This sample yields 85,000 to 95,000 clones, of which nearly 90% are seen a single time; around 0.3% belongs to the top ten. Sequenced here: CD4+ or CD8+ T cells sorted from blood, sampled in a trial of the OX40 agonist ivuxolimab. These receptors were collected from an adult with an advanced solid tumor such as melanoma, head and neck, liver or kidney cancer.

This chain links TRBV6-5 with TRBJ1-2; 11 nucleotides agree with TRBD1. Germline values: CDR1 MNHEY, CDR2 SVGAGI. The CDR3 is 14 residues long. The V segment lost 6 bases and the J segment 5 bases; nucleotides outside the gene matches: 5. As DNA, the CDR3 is TGTGCCAGCAGCCGGACAGGGGGCGCGTATGGCTACACCTTC. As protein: CASSRTGGAYGYTF.

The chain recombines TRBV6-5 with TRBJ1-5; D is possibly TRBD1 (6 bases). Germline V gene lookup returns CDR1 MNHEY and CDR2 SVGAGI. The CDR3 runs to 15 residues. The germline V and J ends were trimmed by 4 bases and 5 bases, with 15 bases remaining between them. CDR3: CASSSRYGGDQPQHF. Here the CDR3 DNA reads TGTGCCAGCAGTTCCCGGTACGGGGGCGATCAGCCCCAGCATTTT.

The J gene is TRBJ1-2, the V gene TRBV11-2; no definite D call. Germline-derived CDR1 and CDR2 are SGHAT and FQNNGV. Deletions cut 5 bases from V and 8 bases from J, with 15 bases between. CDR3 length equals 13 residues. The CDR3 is CASSAGLLEGYTF. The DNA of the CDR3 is TGTGCCAGCAGCGCAGGACTCCTGGAAGGCTACACCTTC.

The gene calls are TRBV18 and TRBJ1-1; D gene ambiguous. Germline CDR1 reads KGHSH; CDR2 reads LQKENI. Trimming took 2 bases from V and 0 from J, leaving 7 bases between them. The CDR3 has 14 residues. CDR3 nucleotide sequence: TGTGCCAGCTCACCAACAGAGATGAACACTGAAGCTTTCTTT. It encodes CASSPTEMNTEAFF.

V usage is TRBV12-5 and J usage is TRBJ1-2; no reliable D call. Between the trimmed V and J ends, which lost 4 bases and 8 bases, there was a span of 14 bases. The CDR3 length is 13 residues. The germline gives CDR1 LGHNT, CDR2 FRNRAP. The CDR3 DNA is TGTGCTAGTGGTTCGGGGTGGGCTCAAGGCTACACCTTC. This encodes CASGSGWAQGYTF.

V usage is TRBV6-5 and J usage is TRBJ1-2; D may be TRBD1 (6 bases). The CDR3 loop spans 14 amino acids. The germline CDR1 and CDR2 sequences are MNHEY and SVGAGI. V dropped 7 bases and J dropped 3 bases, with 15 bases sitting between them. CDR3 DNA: TGTGCCAGCAATCGACGGGGGCGTGACTATGGCTACACCTTC. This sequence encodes CASNRRGRDYGYTF.

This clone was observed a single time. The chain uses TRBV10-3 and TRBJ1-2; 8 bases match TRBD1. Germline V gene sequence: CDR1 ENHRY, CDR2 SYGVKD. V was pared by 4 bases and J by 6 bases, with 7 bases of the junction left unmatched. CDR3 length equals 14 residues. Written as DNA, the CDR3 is TGTGCCATCAGTGTCCGGACAGGGTCGGATGGCTACACCTTC. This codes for CAISVRTGSDGYTF.

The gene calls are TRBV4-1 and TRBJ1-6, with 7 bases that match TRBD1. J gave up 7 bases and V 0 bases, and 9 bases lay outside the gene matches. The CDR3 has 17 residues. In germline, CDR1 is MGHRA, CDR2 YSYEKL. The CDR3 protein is CASSQDGGSRGNSPLHF. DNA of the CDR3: TGCGCCAGCAGCCAAGATGGGGGAAGCAGGGGGAATTCACCCCTCCACTTT.

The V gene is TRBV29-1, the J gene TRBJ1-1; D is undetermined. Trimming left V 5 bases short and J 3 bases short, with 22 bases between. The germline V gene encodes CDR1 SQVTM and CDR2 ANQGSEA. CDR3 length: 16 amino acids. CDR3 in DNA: TGCAGCGTTCAACCTCGGGCAGCCTCAAGCGACACTGAAGCTTTCTTT. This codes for CSVQPRAASSDTEAFF.

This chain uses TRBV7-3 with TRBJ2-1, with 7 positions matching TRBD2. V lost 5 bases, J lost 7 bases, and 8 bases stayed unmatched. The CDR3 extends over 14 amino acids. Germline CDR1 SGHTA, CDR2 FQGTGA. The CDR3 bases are TGTGCCAGCAGCCCCGGGGGGTTAGGGAATGAGCAGTTCTTC. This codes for CASSPGGLGNEQFF.

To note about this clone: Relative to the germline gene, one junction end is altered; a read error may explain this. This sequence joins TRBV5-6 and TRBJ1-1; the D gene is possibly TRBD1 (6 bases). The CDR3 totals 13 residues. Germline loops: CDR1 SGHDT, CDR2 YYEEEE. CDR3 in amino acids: CASSLDRWGQTPF. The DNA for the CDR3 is TGTGCCAGCAGCTTGGATCGATGGGGGCAGACCCCTTTC.

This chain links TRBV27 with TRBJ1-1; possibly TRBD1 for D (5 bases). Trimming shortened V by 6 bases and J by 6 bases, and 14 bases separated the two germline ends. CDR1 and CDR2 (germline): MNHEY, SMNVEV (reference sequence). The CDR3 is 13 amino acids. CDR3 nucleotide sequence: TGTGCCAGCAGGAAGGCCAGGGTACCTGAAGCTTTCTTT. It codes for CASRKARVPEAFF.

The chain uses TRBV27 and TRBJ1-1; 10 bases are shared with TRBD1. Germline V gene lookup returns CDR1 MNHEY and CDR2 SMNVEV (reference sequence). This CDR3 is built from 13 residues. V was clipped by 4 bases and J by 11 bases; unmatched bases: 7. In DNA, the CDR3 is TGTGCCAGCAGTTACAGGACAGGGGGTAGTGCTTTCTTT. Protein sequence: CASSYRTGGSAFF.

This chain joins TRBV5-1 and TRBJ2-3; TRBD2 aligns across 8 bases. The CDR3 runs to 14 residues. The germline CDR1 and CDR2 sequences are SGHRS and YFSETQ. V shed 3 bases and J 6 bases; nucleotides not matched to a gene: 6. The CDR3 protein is CASSSQREHDTQYF. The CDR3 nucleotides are TGCGCCAGCAGCTCCCAGCGGGAGCACGATACGCAGTATTTT.

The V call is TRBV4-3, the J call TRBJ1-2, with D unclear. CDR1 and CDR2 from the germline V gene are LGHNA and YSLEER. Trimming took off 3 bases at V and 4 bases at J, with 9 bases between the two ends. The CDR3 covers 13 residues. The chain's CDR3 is CASSQERSYGYTF. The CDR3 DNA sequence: TGCGCCAGCAGCCAGGAACGCAGCTATGGCTACACCTTC.

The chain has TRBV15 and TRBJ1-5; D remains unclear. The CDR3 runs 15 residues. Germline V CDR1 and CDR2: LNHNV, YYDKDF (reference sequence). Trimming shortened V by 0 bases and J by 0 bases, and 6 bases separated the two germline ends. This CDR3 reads CATSRESDSNQPQHF. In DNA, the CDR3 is TGTGCCACCAGCAGAGAAAGTGATAGCAATCAGCCCCAGCATTTT.

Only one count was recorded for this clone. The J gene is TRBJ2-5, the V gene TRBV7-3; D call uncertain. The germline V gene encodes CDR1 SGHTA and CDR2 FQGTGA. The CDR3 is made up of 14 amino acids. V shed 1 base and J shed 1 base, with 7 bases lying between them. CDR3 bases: TGTGCCAGCAGCTTAATACAATTCCAAGAGACCCAGTACTTC. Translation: CASSLIQFQETQYF.

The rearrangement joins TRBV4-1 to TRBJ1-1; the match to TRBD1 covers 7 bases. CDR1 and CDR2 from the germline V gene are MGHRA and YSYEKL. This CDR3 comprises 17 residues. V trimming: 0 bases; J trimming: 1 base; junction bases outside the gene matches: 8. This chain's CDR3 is CASSQERDSLANTEAFF. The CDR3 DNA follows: TGCGCCAGCAGCCAAGAGAGGGACAGCCTGGCGAACACTGAAGCTTTCTTT.

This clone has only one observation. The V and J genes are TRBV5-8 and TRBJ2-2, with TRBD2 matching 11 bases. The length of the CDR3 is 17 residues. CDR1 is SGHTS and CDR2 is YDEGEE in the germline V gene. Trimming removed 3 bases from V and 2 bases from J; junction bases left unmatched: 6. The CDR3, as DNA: TGTGCCAGCAGCTCGGGCGGGACTAGCGGAAACACCGGGGAGCTGTTTTTT. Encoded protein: CASSSGGTSGNTGELFF.